The sequence of this T cell receptor (beta chain) was determined in a study of blood T cell repertoires in COVID-19. About the research overall: The samples span acute and convalescent COVID-19 from the United States, Italy and Spain. In each case, the material was cDNA or gDNA derived from T cells, B-cell-depleted T cells, or PBMCs.

In the original analysis: Reference gene primer amplification gave nucleated cell count estimates. This table comes from immunoSEQ multiplex PCR, and its TCRdb copy is limited to in-frame clones, with some not included. D and trimming were read from the DNA, whereas the V and J calls and clone size are those reported in that table. This sample carries 200,000 to 250,000 clones, 84% of them seen once, and the ten largest clones take around a sixth. In germline, CDR1 is SGHTA, CDR2 FQGTGA. The CDR3 spans 16 residues. The junction had 9 bases not matched to a gene; V was cut back by 8 bases and J by 3 bases.

The clonotype was recovered from a woman older than 75 with active or convalescent COVID-19. What was sequenced was peripheral blood. The gene calls are TRBV7-3 and TRBJ2-2; 10 bases are a match to TRBD2. CDR3 nucleotides: TGTGCCAGCGTCCTGACTAGCGGGTTCTACACCGGGGAGCTGTTTTTT. Residues: CASVLTSGFYTGELFF.